This TCR beta chain originates from a study of cytomegalovirus exposure and HLA in healthy donors. Turning to the study itself: Later analysis reported that the 120 or so validation repertoires shared the platform of the roughly 670 first-cohort repertoires.

This table comes from immunoSEQ multiplex PCR, and its TCRdb copy is limited to in-frame clones, with some not included. The repertoire has roughly 50,000 clones, roughly 90% of them found once; the top ten carry 3% to 3.5%. Germline CDR1 MNHNS, CDR2 SASEGT. Trimming left V 1 base short and J 0 bases short, with 4 bases between. CDR3 size: 14 residues. The origin of this receptor is a man between 18 and 35 years old in good health and CMV-seronegative. The V call is TRBV6-1, the J call TRBJ2-1; D remains ambiguous. Sequencing was performed on PBMCs. The CDR3 reads CASSEVSSYNEQFF. CDR3 bases: TGTGCCAGCAGTGAAGTTAGCTCCTACAATGAGCAGTTCTTC.